This record concerns one T cell receptor beta chain sequence. Its specificity is not known. These data belong to a study of T cells in pancreatic ductal adenocarcinoma. Using immunoSEQ multiplex PCR, the repertoire was profiled, and TCRdb retains in-frame clones only, with some absent. The table records about 17,000 clones, around nine tenths of them present only once. No neoadjuvant therapy was given to the selected pancreatic ductal adenocarcinoma patients before their surgery. The study's findings and limits: Compared with tumor, blood showed more total productive templates and around 8-fold more clonotypes. Enrichment of CD45RO+ effector over naive T cells in tumors may bias clonality. This surgical cohort overrepresents the minority presenting with early-stage disease. Blood clonality (about 0.065) did not differ significantly from tumor (roughly 0.11).

V shed 3 bases and J 4 bases; nucleotides not matched to a gene: 12. This CDR3 is 17 amino acids long. Per germline, CDR1 SGDLS and CDR2 YYNGEE. The source is a human donor with pancreatic ductal adenocarcinoma. The sequencing input was PBMCs. The chain uses TRBV9 and TRBJ2-2; TRBD1 matches 7 bases. The CDR3 is CASSERTGVSGTGELFF. The CDR3 region has the DNA TGTGCCAGCAGCGAGCGAACAGGGGTATCGGGCACCGGGGAGCTGTTTTTT.